The clone carrying this T cell receptor beta chain has only one observation. V lost 5 bases, J lost 4 bases, and 14 bases lay in between. Germline CDR1 and CDR2: SGHTA and FQGNSA. CDR3 length: 15 amino acids. This entry is derived from a study of blood T cell repertoires in COVID-19. Looking at the study overall: T cells, B-cell-depleted T cells, or PBMCs provided the cDNA or gDNA that served as material.

In the original processing: Amplification of reference gene primers provided the estimated nucleated cell counts. The protocol was immunoSEQ multiplex PCR, while the TCRdb copy is restricted to in-frame clones and leaves out a portion. Clonal size and the V and J genes are those of that table, whereas D and trimming came from the DNA. The table includes roughly 66,000 clones, approximately 79% detected once. The sequenced sample was peripheral blood. The J gene is TRBJ1-4, the V gene TRBV7-2; TRBD1 might be the D (6 bases). The origin of this receptor is a man in his sixties with acute or convalescent COVID-19. The CDR3 coding sequence is TGTGCCAGCAGCGATACAGGGAATTATAATGAAAAACTGTTTTTT. Protein product: CASSDTGNYNEKLFF.